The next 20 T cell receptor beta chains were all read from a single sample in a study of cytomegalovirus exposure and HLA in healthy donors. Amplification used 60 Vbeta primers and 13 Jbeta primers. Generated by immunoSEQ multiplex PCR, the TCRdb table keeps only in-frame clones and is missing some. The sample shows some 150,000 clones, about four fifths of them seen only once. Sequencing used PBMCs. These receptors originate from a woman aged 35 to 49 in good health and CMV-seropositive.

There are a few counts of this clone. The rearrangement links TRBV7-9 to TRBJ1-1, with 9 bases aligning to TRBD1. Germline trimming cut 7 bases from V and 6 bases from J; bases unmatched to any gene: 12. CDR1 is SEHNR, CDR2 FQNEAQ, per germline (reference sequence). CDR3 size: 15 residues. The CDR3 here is CASTLGQGRPPEAFF. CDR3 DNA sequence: TGTGCCAGCACCCTAGGACAGGGGCGACCCCCTGAAGCTTTCTTT.

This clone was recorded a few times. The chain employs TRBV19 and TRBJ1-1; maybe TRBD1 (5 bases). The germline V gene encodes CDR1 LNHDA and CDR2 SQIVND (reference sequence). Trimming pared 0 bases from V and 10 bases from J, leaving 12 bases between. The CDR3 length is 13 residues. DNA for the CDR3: TGTGCCAGTAGTATAGATCCTGTCGGGGGAGCTTTCTTT. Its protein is CASSIDPVGGAFF.

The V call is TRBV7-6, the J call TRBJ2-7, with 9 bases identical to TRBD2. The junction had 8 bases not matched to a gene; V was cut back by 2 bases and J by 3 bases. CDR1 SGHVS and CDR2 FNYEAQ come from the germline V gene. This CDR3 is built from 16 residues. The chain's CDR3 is CASSLLEREANYEQYF. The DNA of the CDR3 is TGTGCCAGCAGCTTACTCGAGCGGGAGGCCAACTACGAGCAGTACTTC.

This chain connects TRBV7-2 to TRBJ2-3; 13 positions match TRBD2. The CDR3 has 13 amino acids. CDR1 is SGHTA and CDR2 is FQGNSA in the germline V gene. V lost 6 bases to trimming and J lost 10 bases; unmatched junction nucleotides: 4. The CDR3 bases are TGTGCCAGCAGTCCACTAGCGGGAGGGTCGCAGTATTTT. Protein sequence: CASSPLAGGSQYF.

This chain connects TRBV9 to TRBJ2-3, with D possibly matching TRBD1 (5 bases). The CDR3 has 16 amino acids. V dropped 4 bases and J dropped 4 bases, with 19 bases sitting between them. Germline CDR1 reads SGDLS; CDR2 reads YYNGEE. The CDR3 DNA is TGTGCCAGCAGCAACCAGAGGCAGGGTGGCGCAGATACGCAGTATTTT. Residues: CASSNQRQGGADTQYF. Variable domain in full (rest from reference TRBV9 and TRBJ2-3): DSGVTQTPKHLITATGQRVTLRCSPRSGDLSVYWYQQSLDQGLQFLIQYYNGEERAKGNILERFSAQQFPDLHSELNLSSLELGDSALYFCASSNQRQGGADTQYFGPGTRLTVL.

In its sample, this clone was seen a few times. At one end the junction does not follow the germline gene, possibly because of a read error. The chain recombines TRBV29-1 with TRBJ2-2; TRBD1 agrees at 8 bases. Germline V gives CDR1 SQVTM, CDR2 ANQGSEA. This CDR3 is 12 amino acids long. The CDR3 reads CSVNRGAGELFF. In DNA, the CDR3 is TGCAGCGTGAACAGGGGGGCCGGAGAGCTGTTTTTT.

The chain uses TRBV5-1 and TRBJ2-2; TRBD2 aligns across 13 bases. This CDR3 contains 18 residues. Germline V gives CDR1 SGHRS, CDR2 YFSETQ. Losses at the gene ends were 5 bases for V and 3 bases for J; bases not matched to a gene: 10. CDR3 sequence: CASRSGLAGVSDTGELFF. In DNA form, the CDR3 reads TGCGCCAGCAGGTCTGGACTAGCGGGAGTTTCGGACACCGGGGAGCTGTTTTTT.

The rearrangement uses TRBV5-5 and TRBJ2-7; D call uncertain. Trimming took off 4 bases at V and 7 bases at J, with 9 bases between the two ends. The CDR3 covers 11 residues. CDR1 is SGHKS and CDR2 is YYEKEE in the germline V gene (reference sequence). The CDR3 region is CASSRQLEQYF. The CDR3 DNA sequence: TGTGCCAGCAGCCGCCAACTAGAGCAGTACTTC.

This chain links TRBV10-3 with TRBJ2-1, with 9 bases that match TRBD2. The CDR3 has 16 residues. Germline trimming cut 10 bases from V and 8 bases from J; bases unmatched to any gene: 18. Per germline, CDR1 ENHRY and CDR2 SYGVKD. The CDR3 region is CATAQPAGGVGDEQFF. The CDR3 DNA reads TGTGCCACCGCACAACCTGCGGGAGGGGTAGGGGATGAGCAGTTCTTC.

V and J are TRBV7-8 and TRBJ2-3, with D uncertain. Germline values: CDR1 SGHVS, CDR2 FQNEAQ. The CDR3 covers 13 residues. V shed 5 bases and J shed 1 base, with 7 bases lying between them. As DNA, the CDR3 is TGTGCCAGCAGCCCCCATGGCACAGATACGCAGTATTTT. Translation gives CASSPHGTDTQYF.

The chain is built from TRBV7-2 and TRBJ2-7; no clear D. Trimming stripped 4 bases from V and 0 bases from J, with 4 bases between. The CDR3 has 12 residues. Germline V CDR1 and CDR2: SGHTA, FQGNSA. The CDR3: CASSSNSYEQYF. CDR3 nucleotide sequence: TGTGCCAGCAGCTCCAACTCCTACGAGCAGTACTTC.

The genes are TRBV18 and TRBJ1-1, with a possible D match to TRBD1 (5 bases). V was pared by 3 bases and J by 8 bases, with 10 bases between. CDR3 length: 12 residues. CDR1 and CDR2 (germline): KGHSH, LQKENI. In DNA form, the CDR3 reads TGTGCCAGCTCACCGATGTGGACAGAAGCTTTCTTT. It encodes CASSPMWTEAFF.

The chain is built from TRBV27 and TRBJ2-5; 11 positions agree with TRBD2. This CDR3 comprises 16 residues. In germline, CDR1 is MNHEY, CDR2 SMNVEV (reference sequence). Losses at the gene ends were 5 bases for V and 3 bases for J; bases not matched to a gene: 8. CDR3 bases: TGTGCCAGCAGTGCTGACCGACTAGCGGGAAAAGAGACCCAGTACTTC. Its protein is CASSADRLAGKETQYF.

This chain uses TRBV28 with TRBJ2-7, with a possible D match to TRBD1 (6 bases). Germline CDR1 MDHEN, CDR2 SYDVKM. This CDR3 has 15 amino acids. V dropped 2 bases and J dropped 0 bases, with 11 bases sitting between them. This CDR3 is CASSLGSDSSYEQYF. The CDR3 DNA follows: TGTGCCAGCAGTTTAGGGTCGGACAGCTCCTACGAGCAGTACTTC.

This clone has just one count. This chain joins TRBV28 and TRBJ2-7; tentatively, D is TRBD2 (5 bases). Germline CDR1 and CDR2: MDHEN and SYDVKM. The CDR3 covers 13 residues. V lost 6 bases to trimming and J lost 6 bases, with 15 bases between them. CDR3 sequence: CASRPSGSPEQYF. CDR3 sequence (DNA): TGTGCCAGCAGGCCATCGGGAAGCCCCGAGCAGTACTTC.

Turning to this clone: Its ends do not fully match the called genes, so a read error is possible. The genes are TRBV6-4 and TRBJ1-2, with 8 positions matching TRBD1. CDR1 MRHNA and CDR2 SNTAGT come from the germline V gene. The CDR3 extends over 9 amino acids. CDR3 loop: CARTRQGPF. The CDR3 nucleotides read TGTGCCAGAACCCGACAGGGGCCCTTC.

CDR3 in DNA: TGTGCCAGCAGCCTAGACAGTAGCTCCTACAATGAGCAGTTCTTC. Its translation: CASSLDSSSYNEQFF. The rearrangement joins TRBV7-3 to TRBJ2-1; tentative D call: TRBD1 (5 bases). The CDR3 is 15 residues long. Germline V gene data show CDR1 as SGHTA and CDR2 as FQGTGA. Trimming left V 5 bases short and J 0 bases short, with 11 bases between.

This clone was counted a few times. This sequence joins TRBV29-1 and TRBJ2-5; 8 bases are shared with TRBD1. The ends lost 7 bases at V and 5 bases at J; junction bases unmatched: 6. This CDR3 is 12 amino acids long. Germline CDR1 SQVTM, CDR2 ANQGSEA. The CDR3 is CSAMTGVETQYF. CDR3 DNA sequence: TGCAGCGCTATGACAGGGGTGGAGACCCAGTACTTC.

The CDR3 region is CASSEGLAGGLDEQYF. Here the CDR3 DNA reads TGTGCCAGCAGCGAGGGACTAGCGGGAGGGCTAGACGAGCAGTACTTC. The chain is built from TRBV7-9 and TRBJ2-5; TRBD2 agrees at 16 bases. The closer fit of TRBJ2-7 to the DNA end suggests the J call may be wrong. Germline assignment: CDR1 SEHNR and CDR2 FQNEAQ (reference sequence). The CDR3 loop spans 16 amino acids.

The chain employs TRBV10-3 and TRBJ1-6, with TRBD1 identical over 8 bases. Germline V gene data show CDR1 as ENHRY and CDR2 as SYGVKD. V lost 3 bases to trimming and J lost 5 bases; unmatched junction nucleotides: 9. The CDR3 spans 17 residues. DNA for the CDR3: TGTGCCATCAGTGAACCAACAGGGGGATCCCATAATTCACCCCTCCACTTT. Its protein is CAISEPTGGSHNSPLHF.